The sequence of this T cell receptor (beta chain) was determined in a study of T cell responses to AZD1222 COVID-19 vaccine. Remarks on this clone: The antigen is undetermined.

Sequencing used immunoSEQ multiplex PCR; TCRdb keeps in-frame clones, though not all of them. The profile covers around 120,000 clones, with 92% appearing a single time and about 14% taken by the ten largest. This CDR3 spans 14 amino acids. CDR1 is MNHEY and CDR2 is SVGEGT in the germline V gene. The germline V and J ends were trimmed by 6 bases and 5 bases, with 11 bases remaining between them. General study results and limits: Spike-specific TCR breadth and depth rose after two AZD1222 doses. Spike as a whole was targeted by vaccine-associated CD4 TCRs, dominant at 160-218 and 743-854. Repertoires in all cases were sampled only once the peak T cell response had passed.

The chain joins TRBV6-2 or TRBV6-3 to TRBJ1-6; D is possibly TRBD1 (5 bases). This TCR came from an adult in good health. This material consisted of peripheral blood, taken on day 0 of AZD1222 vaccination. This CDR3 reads CASSVDKNNSPLHF. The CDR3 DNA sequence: TGTGCCAGCAGCGTGGACAAGAATAATTCACCCCTCCACTTT.